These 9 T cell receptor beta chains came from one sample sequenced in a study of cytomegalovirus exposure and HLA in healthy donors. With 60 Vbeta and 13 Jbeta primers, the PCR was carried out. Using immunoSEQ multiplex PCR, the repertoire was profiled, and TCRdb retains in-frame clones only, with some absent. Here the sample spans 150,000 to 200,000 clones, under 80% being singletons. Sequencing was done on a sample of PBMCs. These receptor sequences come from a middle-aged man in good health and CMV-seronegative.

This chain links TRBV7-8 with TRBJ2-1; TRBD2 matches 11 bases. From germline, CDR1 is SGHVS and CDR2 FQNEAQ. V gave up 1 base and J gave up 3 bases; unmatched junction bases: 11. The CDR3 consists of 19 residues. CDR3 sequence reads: CASSLGGGSLAGGYNEQFF. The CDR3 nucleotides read TGTGCCAGCAGCTTAGGCGGGGGGAGTCTAGCGGGAGGCTACAATGAGCAGTTCTTC.

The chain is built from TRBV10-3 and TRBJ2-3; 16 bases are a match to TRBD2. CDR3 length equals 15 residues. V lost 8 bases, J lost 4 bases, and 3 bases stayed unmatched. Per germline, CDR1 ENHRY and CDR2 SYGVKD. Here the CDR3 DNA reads TGTGCCATCCGCGGGACTAGCGGGAGGGCAGATACGCAGTATTTT. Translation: CAIRGTSGRADTQYF.

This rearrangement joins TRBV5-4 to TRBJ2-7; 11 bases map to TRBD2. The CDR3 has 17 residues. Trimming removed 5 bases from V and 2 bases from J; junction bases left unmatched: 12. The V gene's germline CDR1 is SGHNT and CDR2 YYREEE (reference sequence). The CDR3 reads CASRPRIAGGMAYEQYF. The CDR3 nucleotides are TGTGCCAGCAGACCACGGATAGCGGGAGGGATGGCCTACGAGCAGTACTTC.

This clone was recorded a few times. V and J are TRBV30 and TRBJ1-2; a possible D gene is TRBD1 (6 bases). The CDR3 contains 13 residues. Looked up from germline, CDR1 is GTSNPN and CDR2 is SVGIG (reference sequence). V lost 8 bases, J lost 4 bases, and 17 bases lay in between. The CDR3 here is CAQDGGGGYGYTF. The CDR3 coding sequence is TGTGCCCAAGACGGCGGGGGCGGCTATGGCTACACCTTC.

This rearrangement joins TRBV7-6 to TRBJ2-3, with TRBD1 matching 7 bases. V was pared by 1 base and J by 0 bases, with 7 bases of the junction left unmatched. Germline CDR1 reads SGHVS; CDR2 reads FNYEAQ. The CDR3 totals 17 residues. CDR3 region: CASSLGSGQSSTDTQYF. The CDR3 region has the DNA TGTGCCAGCAGCTTAGGATCGGGACAGTCTAGCACAGATACGCAGTATTTT.

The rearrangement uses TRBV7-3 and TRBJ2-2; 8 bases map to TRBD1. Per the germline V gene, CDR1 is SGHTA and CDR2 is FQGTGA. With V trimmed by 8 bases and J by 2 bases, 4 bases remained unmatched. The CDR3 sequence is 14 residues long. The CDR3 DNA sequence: TGTGCCAGCGAAGACAGGGGAAACACCGGGGAGCTGTTTTTT. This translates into CASEDRGNTGELFF.

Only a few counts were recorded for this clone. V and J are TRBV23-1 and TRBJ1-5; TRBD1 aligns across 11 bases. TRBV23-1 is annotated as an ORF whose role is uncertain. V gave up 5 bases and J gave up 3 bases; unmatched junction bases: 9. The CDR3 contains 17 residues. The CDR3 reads CASSKLRTGGPNQPQHF. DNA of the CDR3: TGCGCCAGCAGTAAGCTGAGGACAGGGGGCCCCAATCAGCCCCAGCATTTT.

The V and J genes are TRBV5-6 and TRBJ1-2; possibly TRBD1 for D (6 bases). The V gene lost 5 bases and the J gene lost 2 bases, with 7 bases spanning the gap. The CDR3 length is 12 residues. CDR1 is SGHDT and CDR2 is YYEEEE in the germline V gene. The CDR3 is CASSTGNYGYTF. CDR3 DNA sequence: TGTGCCAGCAGTACAGGGAACTATGGCTACACCTTC.

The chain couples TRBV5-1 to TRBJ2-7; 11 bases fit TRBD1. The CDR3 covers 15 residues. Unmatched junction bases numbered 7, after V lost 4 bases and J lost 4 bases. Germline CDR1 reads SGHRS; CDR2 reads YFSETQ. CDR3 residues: CASSPRTGGAYEQYF. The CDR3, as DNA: TGCGCCAGCAGCCCAAGGACAGGGGGCGCGTACGAGCAGTACTTC.